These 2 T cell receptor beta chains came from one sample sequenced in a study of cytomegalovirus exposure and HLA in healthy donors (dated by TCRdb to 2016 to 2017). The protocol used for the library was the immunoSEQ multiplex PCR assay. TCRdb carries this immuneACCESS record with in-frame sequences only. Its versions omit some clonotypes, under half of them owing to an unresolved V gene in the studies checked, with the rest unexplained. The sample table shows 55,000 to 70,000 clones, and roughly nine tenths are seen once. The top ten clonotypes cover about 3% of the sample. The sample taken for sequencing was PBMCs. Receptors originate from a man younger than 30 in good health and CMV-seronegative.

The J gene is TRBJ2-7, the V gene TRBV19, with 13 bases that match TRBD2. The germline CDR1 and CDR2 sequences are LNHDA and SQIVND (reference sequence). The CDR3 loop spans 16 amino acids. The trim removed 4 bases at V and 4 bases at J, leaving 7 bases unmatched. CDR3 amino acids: CASSSAGTSGKYEQYF. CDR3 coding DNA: TGTGCCAGTAGTAGCGCCGGGACTAGCGGGAAGTACGAGCAGTACTTC.

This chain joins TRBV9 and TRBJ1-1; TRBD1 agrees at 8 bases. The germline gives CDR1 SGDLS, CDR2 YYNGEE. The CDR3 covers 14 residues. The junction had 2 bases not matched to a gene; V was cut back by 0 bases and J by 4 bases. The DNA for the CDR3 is TGTGCCAGCAGCGTAGAACAGGGGGGCACTGAAGCTTTCTTT. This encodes CASSVEQGGTEAFF. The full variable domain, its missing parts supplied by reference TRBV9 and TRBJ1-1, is DSGVTQTPKHLITATGQRVTLRCSPRSGDLSVYWYQQSLDQGLQFLIQYYNGEERAKGNILERFSAQQFPDLHSELNLSSLELGDSALYFCASSVEQGGTEAFFGQGTRLTVV.